The source of this T cell receptor (beta chain) is a study of T and B cells in COVID-19 patients. This clonotype showed up just a few times. Its antigen is unknown. BIOMED2 TRB-A/B primer pools were used in multiplex TRB PCR. TCRdb analysed the multiplex PCR reads with MiXCR anew, one entry per CDR3 protein. Of thousands of distinct CDR3 sequences listed, about a third are singletons. The germline CDR1 and CDR2 sequences are SGHNT and YYREEE (reference sequence). The CDR3 contains 17 residues. Trimming shortened V by 4 bases and J by 1 base, and 20 bases separated the two germline ends. Blood genomic DNA input for TRB amplification was about 250-550 ng. Overall study findings and caveats: Symptomatic-phase blood samples from mildly ill patients and early samples from severe cases were scarce.

The chain employs TRBV5-4 and TRBJ1-1; no definite D call. Sample: blood. The clonotype comes from a human donor with active COVID-19. The CDR3 region has the DNA TGTGCCAGCAGCCAAGGTGCGGGTTCTTGGGGGAACACTGAAGCTTTCTTT. It yields the protein CASSQGAGSWGNTEAFF.